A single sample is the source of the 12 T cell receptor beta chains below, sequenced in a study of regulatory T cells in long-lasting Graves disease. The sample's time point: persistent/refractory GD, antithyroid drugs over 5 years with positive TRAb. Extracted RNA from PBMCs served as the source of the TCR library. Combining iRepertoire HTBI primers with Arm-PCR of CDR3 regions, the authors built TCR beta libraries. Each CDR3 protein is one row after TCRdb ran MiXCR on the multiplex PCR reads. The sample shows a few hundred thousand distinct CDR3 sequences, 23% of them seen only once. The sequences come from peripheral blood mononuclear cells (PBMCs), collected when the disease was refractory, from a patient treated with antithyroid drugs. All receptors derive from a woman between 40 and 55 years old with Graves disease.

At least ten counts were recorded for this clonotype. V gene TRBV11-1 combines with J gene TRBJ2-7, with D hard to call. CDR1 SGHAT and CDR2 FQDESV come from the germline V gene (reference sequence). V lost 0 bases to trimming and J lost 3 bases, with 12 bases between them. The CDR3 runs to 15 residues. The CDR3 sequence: CASSLAQLPLYEQYF. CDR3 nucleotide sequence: TGTGCCAGCAGCTTAGCCCAGCTACCCCTCTACGAGCAGTACTTC.

The CDR3 region has the DNA TGTGCCAGCAGTTACTCTGGGGGGACGGGGAATGAAAAACTGTTTTTT. Protein: CASSYSGGTGNEKLFF. The chain combines TRBV6-5 with TRBJ1-4, with TRBD1 as a possible D gene (5 bases). Trimming cost V 0 bases and J 5 bases, with 13 bases left between them. The CDR3 loop spans 16 amino acids. CDR1 is MNHEY and CDR2 is SVGAGI in the germline V gene.

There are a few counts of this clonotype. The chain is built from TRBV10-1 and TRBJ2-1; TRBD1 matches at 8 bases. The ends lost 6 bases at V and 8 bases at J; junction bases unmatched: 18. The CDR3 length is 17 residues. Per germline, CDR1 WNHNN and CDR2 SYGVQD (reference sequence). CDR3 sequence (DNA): TGCGCCAGCAGCCCAACGCCTCGGACAGGGAGTTATCATGAGCAGTTCTTC. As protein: CASSPTPRTGSYHEQFF.

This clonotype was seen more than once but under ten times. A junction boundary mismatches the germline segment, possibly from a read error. CDR3 sequence (DNA): TGTGCCAGCAGTTTCACCCAGGGTATCGAGCAGTGCTTC. This gives the protein CASSFTQGIEQCF. This chain connects TRBV28 to TRBJ2-7; perhaps TRBD1 as D (5 bases). This CDR3 has 13 amino acids. Germline V gives CDR1 MDHEN, CDR2 SYDVKM.

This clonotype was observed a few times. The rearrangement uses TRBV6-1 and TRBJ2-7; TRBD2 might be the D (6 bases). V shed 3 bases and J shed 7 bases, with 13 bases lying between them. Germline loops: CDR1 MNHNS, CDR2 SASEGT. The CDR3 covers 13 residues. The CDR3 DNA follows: TGTGCCAGCAGTGATTTGGAGGGTGGGGAGCAGTACTTC. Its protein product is CASSDLEGGEQYF.

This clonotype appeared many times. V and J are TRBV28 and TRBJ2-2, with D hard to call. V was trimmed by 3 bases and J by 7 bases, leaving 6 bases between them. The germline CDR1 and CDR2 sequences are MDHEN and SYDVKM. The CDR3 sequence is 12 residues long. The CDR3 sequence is CASSFFLGELFF. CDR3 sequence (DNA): TGTGCCAGCAGTTTTTTTCTCGGGGAGCTGTTTTTT.

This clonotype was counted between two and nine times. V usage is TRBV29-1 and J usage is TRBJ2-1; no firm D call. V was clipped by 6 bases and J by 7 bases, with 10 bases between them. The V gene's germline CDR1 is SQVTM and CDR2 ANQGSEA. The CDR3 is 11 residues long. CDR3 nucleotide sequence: TGCAGCGTGGCCCTGGGGAATGAGCAGTTCTTC. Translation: CSVALGNEQFF.

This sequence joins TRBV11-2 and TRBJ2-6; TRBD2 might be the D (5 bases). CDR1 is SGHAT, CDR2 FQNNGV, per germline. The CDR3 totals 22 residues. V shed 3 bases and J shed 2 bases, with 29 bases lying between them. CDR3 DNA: TGTGCCAGCAGCTTGTTTATCGTTAGGGAGACACAAGACTCGACTGGGGCCAACGTCCTGACTTTC. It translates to CASSLFIVRETQDSTGANVLTF.

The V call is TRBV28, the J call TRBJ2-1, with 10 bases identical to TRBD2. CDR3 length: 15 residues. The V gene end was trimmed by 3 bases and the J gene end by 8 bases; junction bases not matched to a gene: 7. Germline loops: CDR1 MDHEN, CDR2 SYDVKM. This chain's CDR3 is CASSLSLAGEDEQFF. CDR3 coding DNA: TGTGCCAGCAGTTTGAGCCTAGCGGGAGAAGATGAGCAGTTCTTC.

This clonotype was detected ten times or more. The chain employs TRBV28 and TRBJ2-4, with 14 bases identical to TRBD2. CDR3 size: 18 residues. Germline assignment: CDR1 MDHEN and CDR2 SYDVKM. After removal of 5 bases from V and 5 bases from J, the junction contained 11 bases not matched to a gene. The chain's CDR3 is CASSPAGLAGEEENIQYF. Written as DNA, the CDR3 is TGTGCCAGCAGTCCTGCGGGACTAGCGGGAGAGGAAGAAAACATTCAGTACTTC.

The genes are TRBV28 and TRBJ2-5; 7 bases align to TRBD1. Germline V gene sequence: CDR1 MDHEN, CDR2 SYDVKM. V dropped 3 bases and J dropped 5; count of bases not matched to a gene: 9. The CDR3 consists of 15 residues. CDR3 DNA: TGTGCCAGCAGTTTCGTTCGACAGGGTACGGAGACCCAGTACTTC. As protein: CASSFVRQGTETQYF.

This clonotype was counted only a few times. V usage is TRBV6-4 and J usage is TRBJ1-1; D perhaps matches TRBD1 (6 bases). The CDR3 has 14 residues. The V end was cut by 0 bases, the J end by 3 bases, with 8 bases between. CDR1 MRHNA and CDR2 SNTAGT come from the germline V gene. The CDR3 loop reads CASSDSSGDTEAFF. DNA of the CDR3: TGTGCCAGCAGTGACTCATCAGGGGACACTGAAGCTTTCTTT.